The entry that follows covers one TCR beta chain sequence. The antigen is not known. This record comes from a study of identical twins. Study outcomes and limitations: Cord blood's abundant beta clonotypes had fewer insertions, unlike memory repertoires. Models predicted less out-of-frame TCR alpha sharing in monozygotic twins than was found.

A universal primer site came from template switching; cDNA carried unique molecular identifiers. Using its own MiXCR run on the 5' RACE reads, TCRdb lists one record per CDR3 protein. Of approximately 620,000 distinct CDR3 sequences listed, under 9% are singletons. Healthy Caucasian individuals made up all the donors. The CDR3 loop spans 13 amino acids. Germline V gives CDR1 SGDLS, CDR2 YYNGEE. With V trimmed by 5 bases and J by 6 bases, 2 bases remained unmatched. These same data were also listed under a study on yellow fever vaccine responses in identical twins.

The source of this sequence is a young woman in good health. V and J are TRBV9 and TRBJ2-2; 9 bases map to TRBD1. The source material was PBMCs. The CDR3 DNA reads TGTGCCAGCAGGCGACAGGGGGCCGGGGAGCTGTTTTTT. This sequence encodes CASRRQGAGELFF.